One T cell receptor beta chain is described in this entry. This CDR3 region has 13 residues. CDR1 is MNHEY, CDR2 SVGAGI, per germline. V dropped 0 bases and J dropped 6 bases, with 8 bases sitting between them. The data originate from a study of OX40 agonist ivuxolimab in advanced cancers. In the study overall: In this trial design, patients received ivuxolimab intravenously at 0.01 to 10 mg/kg every 2 weeks. Those enrolled were roughly 85% male, with a mean age of about 66 years and ages from roughly 20 to 85. Prior checkpoint blockade (anti-PD-1, anti-PD-L1 or anti-CTLA-4) was permitted; about 40% had it.

Profiled with immunoSEQ multiplex PCR; TCRdb holds only in-frame clones, not every one. The sample has about 54,000 clones, over 75% seen once. Sequencing was performed on CD4+ or CD8+ T cells sorted from blood, taken in a trial of the OX40 agonist ivuxolimab. This TCR was sampled from an adult with an advanced solid tumor such as melanoma, head and neck, liver or kidney cancer. This rearrangement joins TRBV6-5 to TRBJ1-2; the D is unclear. This CDR3 reads CASSYSSVDGYTF. As DNA, the CDR3 is TGTGCCAGCAGTTACTCGTCGGTGGATGGCTACACCTTC.